This T cell receptor (beta chain) was identified in a study of blood T cell repertoires in COVID-19. Study-level information: PBMCs, B-cell-depleted T cells, or T cells provided the cDNA or gDNA that made up the material.

This CDR3 has 10 residues. Trimming stripped 6 bases from V and 10 bases from J, with 9 bases between. Germline CDR1 ENHRY, CDR2 SYGVKD. Profiled with immunoSEQ multiplex PCR; TCRdb holds only in-frame clones, not every one. The sample lists some 210,000 clones; over 70% were seen once. The sequence derives from a man aged 45-60 years with active or convalescent COVID-19. This sequence joins TRBV10-3 and TRBJ1-1; D not certain. The specimen sequenced was peripheral blood. The DNA of the CDR3 is TGTGCCATCAGCGACGAGGGAGCTTTCTTT. Translating gives CAISDEGAFF.